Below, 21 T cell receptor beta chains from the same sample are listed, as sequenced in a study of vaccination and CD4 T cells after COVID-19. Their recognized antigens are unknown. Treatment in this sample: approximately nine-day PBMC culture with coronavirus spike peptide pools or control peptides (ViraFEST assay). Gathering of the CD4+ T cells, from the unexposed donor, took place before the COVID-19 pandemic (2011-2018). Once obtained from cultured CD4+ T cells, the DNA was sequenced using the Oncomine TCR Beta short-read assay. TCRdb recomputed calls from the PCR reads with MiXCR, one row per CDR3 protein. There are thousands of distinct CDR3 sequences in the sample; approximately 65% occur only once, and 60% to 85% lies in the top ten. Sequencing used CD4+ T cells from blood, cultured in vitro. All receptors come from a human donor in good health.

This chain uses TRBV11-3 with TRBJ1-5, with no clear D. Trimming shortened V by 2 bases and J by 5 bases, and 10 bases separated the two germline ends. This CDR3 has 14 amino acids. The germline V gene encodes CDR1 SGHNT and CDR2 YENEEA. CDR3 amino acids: CASSLPPGDQPQHF. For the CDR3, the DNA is TGTGCCAGCAGCTTACCCCCCGGAGATCAGCCCCAGCATTTT.

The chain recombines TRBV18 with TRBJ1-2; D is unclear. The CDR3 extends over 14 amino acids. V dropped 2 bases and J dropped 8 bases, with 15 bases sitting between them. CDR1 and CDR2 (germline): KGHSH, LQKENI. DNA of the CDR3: TGTGCCAGCTCACCAGAAGGCAAATGGAGGGGCTACACCTTC. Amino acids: CASSPEGKWRGYTF.

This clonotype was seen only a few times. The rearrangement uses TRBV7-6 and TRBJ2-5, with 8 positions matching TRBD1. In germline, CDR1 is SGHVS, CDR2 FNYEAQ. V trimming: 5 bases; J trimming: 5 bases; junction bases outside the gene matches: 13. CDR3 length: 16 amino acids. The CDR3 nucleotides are TGTGCCAGCAGCCCGTTCGGGGGCAGGGGGCTCGAGACCCAGTACTTC. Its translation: CASSPFGGRGLETQYF.

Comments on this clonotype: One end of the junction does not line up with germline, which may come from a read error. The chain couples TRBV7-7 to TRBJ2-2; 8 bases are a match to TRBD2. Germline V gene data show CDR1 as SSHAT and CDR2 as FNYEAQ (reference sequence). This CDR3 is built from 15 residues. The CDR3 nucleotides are TGTGCTAGCAGCCCCGTGGCTAGCGGGTCCGGGGAGCTGTTTTTT. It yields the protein CASSPVASGSGELFF.

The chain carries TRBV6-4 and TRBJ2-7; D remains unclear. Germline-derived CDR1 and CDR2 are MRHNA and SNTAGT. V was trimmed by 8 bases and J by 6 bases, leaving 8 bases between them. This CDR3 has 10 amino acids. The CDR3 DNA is TGTGCCAGCCATCCCTGCGAGCAGTACTTC. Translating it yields CASHPCEQYF.

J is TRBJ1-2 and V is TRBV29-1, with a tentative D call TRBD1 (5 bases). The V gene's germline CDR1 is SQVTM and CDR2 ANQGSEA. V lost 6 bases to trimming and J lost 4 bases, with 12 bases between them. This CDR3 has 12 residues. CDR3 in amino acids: CSVGRQPYGYTF. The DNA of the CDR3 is TGCAGCGTGGGCAGACAGCCCTATGGCTACACCTTC.

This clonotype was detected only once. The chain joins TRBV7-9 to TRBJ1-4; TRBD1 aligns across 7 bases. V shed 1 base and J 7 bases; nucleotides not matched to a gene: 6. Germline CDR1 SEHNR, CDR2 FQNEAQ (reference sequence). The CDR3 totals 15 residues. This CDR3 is CASSLGQGSGEKLFF. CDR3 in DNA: TGTGCCAGCAGCTTAGGACAGGGTTCGGGTGAAAAACTGTTTTTT.

The CDR3 region is CASSQFARGQETQYF. CDR3 coding DNA: TGCGCCAGCAGTCAATTTGCCAGGGGACAGGAGACCCAGTACTTC. The chain recombines TRBV23-1 with TRBJ2-5; 7 positions agree with TRBD1. TRBV23-1 belongs to the ORF category, with a function that is uncertain. The CDR3 loop spans 15 amino acids. V lost 1 base to trimming and J lost 5 bases; unmatched junction nucleotides: 7.

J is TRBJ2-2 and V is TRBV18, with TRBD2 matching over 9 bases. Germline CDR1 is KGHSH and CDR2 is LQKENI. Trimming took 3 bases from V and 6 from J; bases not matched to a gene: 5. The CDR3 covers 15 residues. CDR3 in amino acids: CASSPTVAGAGELFF. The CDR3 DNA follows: TGTGCCAGCTCACCCACAGTAGCGGGAGCCGGGGAGCTGTTTTTT.

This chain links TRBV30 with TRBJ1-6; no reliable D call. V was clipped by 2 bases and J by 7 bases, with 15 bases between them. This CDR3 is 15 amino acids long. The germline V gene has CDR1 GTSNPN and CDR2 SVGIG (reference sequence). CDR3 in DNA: TGTGCCTGGAGTTTACGGACGGGATTGAATTCACCCCTCCACTTT. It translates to CAWSLRTGLNSPLHF.

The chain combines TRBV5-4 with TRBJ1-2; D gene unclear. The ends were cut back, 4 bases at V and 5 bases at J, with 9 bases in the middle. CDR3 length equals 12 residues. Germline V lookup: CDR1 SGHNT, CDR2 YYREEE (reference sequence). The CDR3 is CASSQDGYGYTF. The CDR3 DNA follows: TGTGCCAGCAGCCAGGATGGGTATGGCTACACCTTC.

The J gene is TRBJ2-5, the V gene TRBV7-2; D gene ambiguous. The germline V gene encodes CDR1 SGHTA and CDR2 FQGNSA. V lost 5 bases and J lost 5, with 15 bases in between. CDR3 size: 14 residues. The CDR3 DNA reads TGTGCCAGCAGCCCCGCCCGGGTAGCTGAGACCCAGTACTTC. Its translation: CASSPARVAETQYF.

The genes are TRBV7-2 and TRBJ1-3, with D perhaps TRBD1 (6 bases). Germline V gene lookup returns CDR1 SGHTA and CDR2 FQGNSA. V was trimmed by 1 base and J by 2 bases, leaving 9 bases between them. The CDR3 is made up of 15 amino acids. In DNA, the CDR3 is TGTGCCAGCAGCTTAGAGACAGGCACTGGAAACACCATATATTTT. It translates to CASSLETGTGNTIYF.

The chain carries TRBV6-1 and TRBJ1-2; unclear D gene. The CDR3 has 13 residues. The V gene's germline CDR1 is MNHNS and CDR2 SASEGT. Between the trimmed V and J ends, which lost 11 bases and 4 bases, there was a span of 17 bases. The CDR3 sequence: CAGRLGTSYGYTF. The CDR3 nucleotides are TGTGCCGGGCGCTTGGGCACGAGCTATGGCTACACCTTC.

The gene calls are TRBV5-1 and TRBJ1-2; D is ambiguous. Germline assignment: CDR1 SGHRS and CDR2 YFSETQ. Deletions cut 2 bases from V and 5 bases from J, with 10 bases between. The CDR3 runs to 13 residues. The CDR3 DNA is TGCGCCAGCAGCTTCCCGGGAGCTTATGGCTACACCTTC. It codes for CASSFPGAYGYTF.

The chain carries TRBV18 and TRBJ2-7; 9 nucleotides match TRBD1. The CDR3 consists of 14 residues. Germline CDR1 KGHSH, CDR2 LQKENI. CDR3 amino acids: CATSPGQGPYEQYF. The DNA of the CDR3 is TGTGCGACATCCCCGGGACAGGGTCCGTACGAGCAGTACTTC. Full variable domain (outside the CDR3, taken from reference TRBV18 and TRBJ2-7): NAGVMQNPRHLVRRRGQEARLRCSPMKGHSHVYWYRQLPEEGLKFMVYLQKENIIDESGMPKERFSAEFPKEGPSILRIQQVVRGDSAAYFCATSPGQGPYEQYFGPGTRLTVT.

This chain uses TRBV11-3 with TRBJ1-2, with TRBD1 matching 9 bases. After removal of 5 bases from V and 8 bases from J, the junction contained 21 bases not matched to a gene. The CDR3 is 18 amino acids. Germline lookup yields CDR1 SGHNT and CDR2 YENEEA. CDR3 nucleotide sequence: TGTGCCAGCAGCGCAATCGGAATTAGACAGGGGGTGCTATGGGGCTACACCTTC. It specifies CASSAIGIRQGVLWGYTF.

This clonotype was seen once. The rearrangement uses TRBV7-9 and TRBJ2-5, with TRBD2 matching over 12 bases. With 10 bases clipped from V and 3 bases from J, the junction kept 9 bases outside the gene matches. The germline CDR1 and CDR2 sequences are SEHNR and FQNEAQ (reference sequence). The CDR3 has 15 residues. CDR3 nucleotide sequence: TGTGCCAACTCCCTAGCGGGGGGGCCCGAAGAGACCCAGTACTTC. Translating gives CANSLAGGPEETQYF.

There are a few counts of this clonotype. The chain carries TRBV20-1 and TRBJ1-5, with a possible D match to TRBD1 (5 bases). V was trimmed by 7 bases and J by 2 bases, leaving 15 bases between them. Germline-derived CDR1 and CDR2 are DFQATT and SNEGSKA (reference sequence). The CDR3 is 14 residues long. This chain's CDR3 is CSVVKGLGNQPQHF. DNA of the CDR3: TGCAGTGTTGTTAAGGGGCTCGGCAATCAGCCCCAGCATTTT.

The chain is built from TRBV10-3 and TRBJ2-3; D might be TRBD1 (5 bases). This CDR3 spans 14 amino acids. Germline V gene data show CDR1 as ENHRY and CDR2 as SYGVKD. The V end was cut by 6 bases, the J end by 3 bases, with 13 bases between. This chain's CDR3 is CAISIGARTDTQYF. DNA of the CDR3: TGTGCCATCAGCATAGGGGCTAGGACAGATACGCAGTATTTT.

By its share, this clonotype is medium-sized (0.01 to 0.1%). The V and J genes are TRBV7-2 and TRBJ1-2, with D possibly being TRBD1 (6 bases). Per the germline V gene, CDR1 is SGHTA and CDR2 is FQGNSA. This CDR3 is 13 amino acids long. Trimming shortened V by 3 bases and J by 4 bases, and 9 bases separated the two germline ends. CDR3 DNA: TGTGCCAGCAGCTTGATAGGGGGCTATGGCTACACCTTC. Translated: CASSLIGGYGYTF.